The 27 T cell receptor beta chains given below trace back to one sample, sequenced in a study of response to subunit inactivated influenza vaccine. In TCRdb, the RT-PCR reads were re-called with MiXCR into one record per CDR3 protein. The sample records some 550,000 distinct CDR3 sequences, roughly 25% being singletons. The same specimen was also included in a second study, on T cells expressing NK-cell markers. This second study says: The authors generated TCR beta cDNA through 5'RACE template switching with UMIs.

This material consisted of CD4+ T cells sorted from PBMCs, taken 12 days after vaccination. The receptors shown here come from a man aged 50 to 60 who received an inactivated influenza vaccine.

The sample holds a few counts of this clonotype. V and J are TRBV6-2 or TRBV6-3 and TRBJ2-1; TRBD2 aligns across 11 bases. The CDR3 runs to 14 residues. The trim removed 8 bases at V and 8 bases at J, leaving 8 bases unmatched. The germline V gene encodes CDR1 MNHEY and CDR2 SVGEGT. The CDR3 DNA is TGTGCCAGCTCCGCTAGCGGGAGGAGGGATGAGCAGTTCTTC. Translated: CASSASGRRDEQFF.

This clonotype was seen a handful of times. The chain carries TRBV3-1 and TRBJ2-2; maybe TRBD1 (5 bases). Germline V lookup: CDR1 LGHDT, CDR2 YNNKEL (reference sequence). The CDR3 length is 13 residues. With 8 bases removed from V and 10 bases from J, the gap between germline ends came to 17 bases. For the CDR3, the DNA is TGTGCCAGCGGGGCGGCGGTGATACAGGAGCTGTTTTTT. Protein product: CASGAAVIQELFF.

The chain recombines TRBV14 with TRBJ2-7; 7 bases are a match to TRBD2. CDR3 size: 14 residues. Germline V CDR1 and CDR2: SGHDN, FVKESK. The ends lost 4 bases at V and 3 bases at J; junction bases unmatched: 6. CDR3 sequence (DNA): TGTGCCAGCAGCCGAAACCTAGCGGTCTACGAGCAGTACTTC. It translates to CASSRNLAVYEQYF.

CDR3 sequence: CASSLDKYTDTQYF. CDR3 in DNA: TGCGCCAGCAGCTTGGACAAGTACACAGATACGCAGTATTTT. The chain combines TRBV5-1 with TRBJ2-3; D is undetermined. Germline CDR1 and CDR2: SGHRS and YFSETQ. The V and J ends lost 0 bases and 2 bases respectively, with 7 bases between them. This CDR3 spans 14 amino acids.

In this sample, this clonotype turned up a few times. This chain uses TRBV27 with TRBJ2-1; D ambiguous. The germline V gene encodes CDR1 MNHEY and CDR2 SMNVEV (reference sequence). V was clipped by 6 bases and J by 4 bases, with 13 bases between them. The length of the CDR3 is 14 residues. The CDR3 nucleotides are TGTGCCAGCAGAGGTGTTCTTATGTACAATGAGCAGTTCTTC. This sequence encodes CASRGVLMYNEQFF.

The CDR3 nucleotides read TGTGCCAGCAGTACCAAGAAGGGGCCATTCTCTGGGGCCAACGTCCTGACTTTC. The encoded protein is CASSTKKGPFSGANVLTF. The chain joins TRBV28 to TRBJ2-6; a possible D gene is TRBD1 (5 bases). The CDR3 covers 18 residues. Germline V lookup: CDR1 MDHEN, CDR2 SYDVKM. With 5 bases removed from V and 0 bases from J, the gap between germline ends came to 17 bases.

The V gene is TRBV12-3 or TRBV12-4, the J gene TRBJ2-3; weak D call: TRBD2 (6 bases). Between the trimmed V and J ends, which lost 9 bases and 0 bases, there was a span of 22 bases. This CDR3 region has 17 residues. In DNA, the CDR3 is TGTGCCAGTACGGAGGGACGAGTTGGGTTTAGCACAGATACGCAGTATTTT. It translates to CASTEGRVGFSTDTQYF.

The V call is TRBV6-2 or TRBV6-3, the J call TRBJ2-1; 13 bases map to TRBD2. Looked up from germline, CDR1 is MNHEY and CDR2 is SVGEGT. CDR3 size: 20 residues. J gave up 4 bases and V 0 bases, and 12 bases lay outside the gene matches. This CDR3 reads CASSYSKGLAGTQIYNEQFF. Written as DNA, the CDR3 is TGTGCCAGCAGTTACTCGAAGGGACTAGCGGGGACCCAAATATACAATGAGCAGTTCTTC.

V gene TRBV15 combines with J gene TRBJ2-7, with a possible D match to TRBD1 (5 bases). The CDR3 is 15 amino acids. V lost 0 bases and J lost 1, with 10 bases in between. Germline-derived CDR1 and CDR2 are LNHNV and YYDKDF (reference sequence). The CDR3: CATSRDRGASYEQYF. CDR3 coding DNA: TGTGCCACCAGCAGAGATAGGGGCGCGTCCTACGAGCAGTACTTC.

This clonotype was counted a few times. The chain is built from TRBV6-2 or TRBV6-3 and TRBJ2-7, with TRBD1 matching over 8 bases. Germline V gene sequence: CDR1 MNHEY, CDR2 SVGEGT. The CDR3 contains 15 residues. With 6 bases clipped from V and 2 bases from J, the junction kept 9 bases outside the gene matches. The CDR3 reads CASSFNSGGPYEQYF. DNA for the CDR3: TGTGCCAGCAGCTTCAACTCAGGGGGCCCCTACGAGCAGTACTTC.

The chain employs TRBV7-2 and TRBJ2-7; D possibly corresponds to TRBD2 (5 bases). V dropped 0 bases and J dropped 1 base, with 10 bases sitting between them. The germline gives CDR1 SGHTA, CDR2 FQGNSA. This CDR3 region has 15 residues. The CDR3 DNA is TGTGCCAGCAGCTTAGCGGGAGATGGGTCCTACGAGCAGTACTTC. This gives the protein CASSLAGDGSYEQYF.

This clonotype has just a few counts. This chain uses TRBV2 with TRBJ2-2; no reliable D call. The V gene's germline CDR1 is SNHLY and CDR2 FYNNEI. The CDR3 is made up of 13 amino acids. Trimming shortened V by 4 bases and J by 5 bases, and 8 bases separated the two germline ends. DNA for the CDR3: TGTGCCAGCAGTGGTTGGGGTACCGGGGAGCTGTTTTTT. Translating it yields CASSGWGTGELFF.

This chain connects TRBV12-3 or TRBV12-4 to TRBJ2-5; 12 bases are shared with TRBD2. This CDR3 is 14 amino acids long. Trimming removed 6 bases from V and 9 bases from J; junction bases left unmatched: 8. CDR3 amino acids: CASRLTSGGPPQYF. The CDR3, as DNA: TGTGCCAGCAGGTTAACTAGCGGGGGGCCCCCCCAGTACTTC.

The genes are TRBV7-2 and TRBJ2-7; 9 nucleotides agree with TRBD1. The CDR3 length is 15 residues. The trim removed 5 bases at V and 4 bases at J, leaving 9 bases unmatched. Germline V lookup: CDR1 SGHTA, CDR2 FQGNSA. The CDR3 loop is CASSPWTGVAYEQYF. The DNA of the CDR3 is TGTGCCAGCAGCCCGTGGACAGGGGTAGCGTACGAGCAGTACTTC.

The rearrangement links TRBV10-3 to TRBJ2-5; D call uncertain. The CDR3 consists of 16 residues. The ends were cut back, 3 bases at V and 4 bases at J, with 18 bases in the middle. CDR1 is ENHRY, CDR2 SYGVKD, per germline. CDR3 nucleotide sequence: TGTGCCATCAGTGAAGGGCGAACTGGCAACCCAGAGACCCAGTACTTC. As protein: CAISEGRTGNPETQYF.

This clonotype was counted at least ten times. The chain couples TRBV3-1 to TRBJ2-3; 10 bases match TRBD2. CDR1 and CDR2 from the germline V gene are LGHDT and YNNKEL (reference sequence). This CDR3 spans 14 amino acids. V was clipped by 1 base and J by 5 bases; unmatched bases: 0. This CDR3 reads CASSQGLAGDTQYF. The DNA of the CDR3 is TGTGCCAGCAGCCAAGGACTAGCGGGAGATACGCAGTATTTT.

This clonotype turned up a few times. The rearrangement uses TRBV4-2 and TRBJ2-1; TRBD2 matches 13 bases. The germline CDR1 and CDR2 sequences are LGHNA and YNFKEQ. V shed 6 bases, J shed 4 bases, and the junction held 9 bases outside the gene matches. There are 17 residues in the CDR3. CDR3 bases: TGTGCCAGCAGTCGTGATGGGACTAGCGGGATTTACAATGAGCAGTTCTTC. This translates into CASSRDGTSGIYNEQFF.

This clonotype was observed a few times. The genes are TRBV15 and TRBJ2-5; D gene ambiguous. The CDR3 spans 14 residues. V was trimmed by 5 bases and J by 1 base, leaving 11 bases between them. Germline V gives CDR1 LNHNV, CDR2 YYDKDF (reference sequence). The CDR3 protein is CATSAKTSQETQYF. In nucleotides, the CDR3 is TGTGCCACCAGCGCTAAAACAAGCCAAGAGACCCAGTACTTC.

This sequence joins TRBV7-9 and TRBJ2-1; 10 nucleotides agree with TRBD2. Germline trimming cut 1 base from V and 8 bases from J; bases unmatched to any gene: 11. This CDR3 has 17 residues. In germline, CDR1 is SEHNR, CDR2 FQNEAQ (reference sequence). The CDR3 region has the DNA TGTGCCAGCAGCTTAGGATCTAGCGGGAGTTCTAGGGATGAGCAGTTCTTC. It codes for CASSLGSSGSSRDEQFF.

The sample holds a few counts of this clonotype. The CDR3 DNA is TGTGCCACCAGGGCGGAAAATTCCTACGAGCAGTACTTC. It encodes CATRAENSYEQYF. The chain uses TRBV24-1 and TRBJ2-7; the D is unclear. This CDR3 has 13 residues. Between the trimmed V and J ends, which lost 7 bases and 1 base, there was a span of 10 bases. Germline V gives CDR1 KGHDR, CDR2 SFDVKD.

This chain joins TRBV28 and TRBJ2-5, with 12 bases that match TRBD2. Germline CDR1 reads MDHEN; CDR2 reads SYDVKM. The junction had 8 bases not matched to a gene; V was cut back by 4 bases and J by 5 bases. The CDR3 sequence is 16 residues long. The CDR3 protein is CASSSETGTSGETQYF. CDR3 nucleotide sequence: TGTGCCAGCAGTTCCGAAACCGGGACTAGCGGGGAGACCCAGTACTTC.

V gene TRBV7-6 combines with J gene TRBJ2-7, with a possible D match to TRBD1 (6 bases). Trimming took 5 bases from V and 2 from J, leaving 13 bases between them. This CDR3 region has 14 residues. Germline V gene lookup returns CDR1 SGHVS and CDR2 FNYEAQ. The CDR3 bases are TGTGCCAGCAGCCAGAGGACAGCGACCTACGAGCAGTACTTC. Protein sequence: CASSQRTATYEQYF.

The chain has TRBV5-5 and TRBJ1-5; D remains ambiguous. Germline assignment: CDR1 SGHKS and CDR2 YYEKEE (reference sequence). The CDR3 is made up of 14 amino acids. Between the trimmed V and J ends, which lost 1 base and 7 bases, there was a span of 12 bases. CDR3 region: CASSLLRDNQPQHF. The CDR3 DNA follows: TGTGCCAGCAGCTTGCTCCGGGATAACCAGCCCCAGCATTTT.

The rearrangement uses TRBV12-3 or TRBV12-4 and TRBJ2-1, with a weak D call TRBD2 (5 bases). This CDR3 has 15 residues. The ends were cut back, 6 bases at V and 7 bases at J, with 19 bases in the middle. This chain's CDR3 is CASRSGGSASNEQFF. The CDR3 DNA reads TGTGCCAGCAGATCTGGAGGTTCTGCCTCTAATGAGCAGTTCTTC.

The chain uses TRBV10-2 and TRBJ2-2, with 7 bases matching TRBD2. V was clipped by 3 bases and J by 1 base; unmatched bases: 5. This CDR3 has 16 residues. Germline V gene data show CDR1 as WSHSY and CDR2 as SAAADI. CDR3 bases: TGCGCCAGCAGTGATAAAGCGGGAAAGAACACCGGGGAGCTGTTTTTT. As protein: CASSDKAGKNTGELFF.

The DNA for the CDR3 is TGCAGCGCACGTCCTAGCGGAACCTACGAGCAGTACTTC. This encodes CSARPSGTYEQYF. This chain connects TRBV29-1 to TRBJ2-7; 7 bases are a match to TRBD2. Germline CDR1 SQVTM, CDR2 ANQGSEA. The CDR3 extends over 13 amino acids. After removal of 7 bases from V and 2 bases from J, the junction contained 8 bases not matched to a gene.

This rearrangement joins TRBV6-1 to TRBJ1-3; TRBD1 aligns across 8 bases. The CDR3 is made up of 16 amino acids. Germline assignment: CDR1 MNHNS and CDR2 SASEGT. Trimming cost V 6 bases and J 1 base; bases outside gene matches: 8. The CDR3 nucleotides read TGTGCCAGCAGGAAGACAGGGGCGAAATCTGGAAACACCATATATTTT. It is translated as CASRKTGAKSGNTIYF.